This TCR beta chain appears in the sequencing data of a study of blood T cells in healthy people across ages. The authors ran a second PCR of roughly 6 to 11 cycles using a sample-barcoded 5' primer and a J-beta primer mix. TCRdb reprocessed the 5' RACE reads with MiXCR, giving one entry per CDR3 protein. This sample has roughly 800,000 distinct CDR3 sequences, with roughly 25% found just once. The V and J ends lost 5 bases and 2 bases, in that order; junction bases with no gene match: 7. CDR1 and CDR2 from the germline V gene are SGHVS and FNYEAQ. This CDR3 comprises 18 residues. This sample was shared with a second study, whose subject was T cells of mothers and their children. That paper states: Normalized overlap was always slightly, never significantly, higher in related than unrelated mother-child pairs.

Specimen: blood. The chain employs TRBV7-6 and TRBJ2-1; 15 positions agree with TRBD2. This TCR came from a boy between 10 and 17 years old in good health. CDR3 amino acids: CASSLGLAGGIPYNEQFF. The CDR3 DNA reads as TGTGCCAGCAGCCTGGGACTAGCGGGAGGAATCCCCTACAATGAGCAGTTCTTC.